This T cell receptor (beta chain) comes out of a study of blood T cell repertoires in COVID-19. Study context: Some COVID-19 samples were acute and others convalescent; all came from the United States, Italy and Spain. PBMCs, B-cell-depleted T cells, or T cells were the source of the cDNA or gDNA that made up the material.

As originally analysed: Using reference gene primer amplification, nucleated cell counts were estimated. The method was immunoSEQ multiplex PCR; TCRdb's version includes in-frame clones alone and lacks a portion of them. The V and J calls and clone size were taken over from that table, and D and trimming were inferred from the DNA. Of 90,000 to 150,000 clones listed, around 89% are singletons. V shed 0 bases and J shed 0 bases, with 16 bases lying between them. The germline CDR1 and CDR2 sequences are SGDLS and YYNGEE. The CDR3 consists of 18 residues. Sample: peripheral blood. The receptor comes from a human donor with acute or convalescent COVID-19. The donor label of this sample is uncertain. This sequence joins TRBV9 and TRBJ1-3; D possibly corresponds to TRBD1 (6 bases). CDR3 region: CASSVDPVGASSGNTIYF. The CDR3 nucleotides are TGTGCCAGCAGCGTAGATCCCGTGGGGGCGAGCTCTGGAAACACCATATATTTT. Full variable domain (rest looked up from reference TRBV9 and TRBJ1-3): DSGVTQTPKHLITATGQRVTLRCSPRSGDLSVYWYQQSLDQGLQFLIQYYNGEERAKGNILERFSAQQFPDLHSELNLSSLELGDSALYFCASSVDPVGASSGNTIYFGEGSWLTVV.